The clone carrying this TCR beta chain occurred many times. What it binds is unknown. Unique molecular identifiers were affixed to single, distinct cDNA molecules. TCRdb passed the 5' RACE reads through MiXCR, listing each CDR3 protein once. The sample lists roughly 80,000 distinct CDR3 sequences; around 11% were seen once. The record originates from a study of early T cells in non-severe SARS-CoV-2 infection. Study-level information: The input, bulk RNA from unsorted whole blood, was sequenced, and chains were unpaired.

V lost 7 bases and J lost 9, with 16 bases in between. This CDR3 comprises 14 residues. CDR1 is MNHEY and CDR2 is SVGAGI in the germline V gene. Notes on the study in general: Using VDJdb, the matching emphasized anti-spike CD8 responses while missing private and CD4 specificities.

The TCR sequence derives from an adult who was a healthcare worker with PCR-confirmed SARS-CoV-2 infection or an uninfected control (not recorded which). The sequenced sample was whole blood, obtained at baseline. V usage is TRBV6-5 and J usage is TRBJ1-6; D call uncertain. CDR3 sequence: CASNRATTGSPLHF. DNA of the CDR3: TGTGCCAGCAACCGGGCCACAACTGGTTCACCCCTCCACTTT.